The rows below give T cell receptor beta chains drawn from one sample of a study of identical twins. Each CDR3 protein gets one entry after TCRdb re-called the 5' RACE reads with MiXCR. The repertoire holds 350,000 to 400,000 distinct CDR3 sequences, with approximately 8.8% as singletons. Sequencing was done on a sample of naive T cells sorted from blood. These receptors all come from a woman in her forties or fifties in good health. CDR3s include the opening cysteine and the closing phenylalanine or tryptophan. D genes are given only for firm matches. Not all rows give a size; the values are once, few, many and, for expanded clones, a class.

d_call j_call v_call clone_size cdr3_aa cdr3_nt
TRBD2 TRBJ2-7 TRBV10-2 . CASSDPSGLAGVYYEQYF TGCGCCAGCAGTGATCCCTCGGGACTAGCGGGAGTCTACTACGAGCAGTACTTC
TRBD1 TRBJ2-7 TRBV5-6 many CASSLPGQGGYEQYF TGTGCCAGCAGCTTACCGGGACAGGGTGGATACGAGCAGTACTTC
TRBD2 TRBJ2-3 TRBV20-1 few CSARAGGADTQYF TGCAGTGCTAGAGCGGGAGGGGCAGATACGCAGTATTTT
TRBD1 TRBJ2-1 TRBV4-1 . CASSQGTGVGYEQFF TGCGCCAGCAGCCAAGGGACAGGGGTAGGATATGAGCAGTTCTTC
TRBD2 TRBJ2-1 TRBV20-1 many CSARREAGLDEQFF TGCAGTGCTAGACGGGAGGCTGGGTTAGATGAGCAGTTCTTC
. TRBJ2-2 TRBV4-2 many CASSQAERANTGELFF TGTGCCAGCAGCCAAGCTGAGCGTGCGAACACCGGGGAGCTGTTTTTT
. TRBJ1-3 TRBV14 . CASSQDWGAYGNTIYF TGTGCCAGCAGCCAAGATTGGGGGGCGTATGGAAACACCATATATTTT
. TRBJ1-5 TRBV20-1 many CSARQGSNQPQHF TGCAGTGCTAGACAGGGTTCCAATCAGCCCCAGCATTTT
. TRBJ1-5 TRBV6-5 few CASSYYGSQPQHF TGTGCCAGCAGTTACTATGGGAGTCAGCCCCAGCATTTT
TRBD2 TRBJ2-7 TRBV27 . CASSQRENSYEQYF TGTGCCAGCAGTCAGCGGGAGAATTCCTACGAGCAGTACTTC